The 16 T cell receptor beta chains listed next were all sequenced from one sample in a study of CD8 T cells in ankylosing spondylitis. TCRdb independently ran MiXCR on the 5' RACE reads; one entry per CDR3 protein. This sample carries 290,000 or so distinct CDR3 sequences, about 20% of them seen once, and the ten largest clones take under 4%. Material for sequencing was blood, either unsorted or a sorted T cell fraction (not recorded which). The receptors shown here come from a female donor with ankylosing spondylitis or in good health (not recorded which).

This clonotype has a count of ten or more. The gene calls are TRBV12-3 or TRBV12-4 and TRBJ2-1, with D possibly called TRBD1 or TRBD2 (5 bases each). Trimming removed 5 bases at V and 0 bases at J, with 17 bases between. The CDR3 length is 17 residues. The CDR3 spells CASSLSTGLGSYNEQFF. The CDR3, as DNA: TGTGCCAGCAGTCTCTCTACAGGACTTGGCTCCTACAATGAGCAGTTCTTC.

This clonotype was seen a few times. This chain connects TRBV20-1 to TRBJ2-1, with 9 bases lining up with TRBD2. Germline trimming cut 5 bases from V and 9 bases from J; bases unmatched to any gene: 11. Germline V gene sequence: CDR1 DFQATT, CDR2 SNEGSKA (reference sequence). This CDR3 has 14 residues. The CDR3 sequence: CSALAGEKIGEQFF. CDR3 nucleotide sequence: TGCAGTGCTTTAGCGGGAGAGAAGATCGGTGAGCAGTTCTTC.

There are a few counts of this clonotype. The chain has TRBV7-2 and TRBJ1-5; D gene unclear. The germline V gene encodes CDR1 SGHTA and CDR2 FQGNSA. The V end was cut by 3 bases, the J end by 0 bases, with 9 bases between. The CDR3 sequence is 15 residues long. The CDR3 region has the DNA TGTGCCAGCAGCTTTCTGCACTATAGCAATCAGCCCCAGCATTTT. Translating gives CASSFLHYSNQPQHF.

This clonotype was seen a handful of times. Here the CDR3 reads CSAPGVAGGTDTQYF. In DNA form, the CDR3 reads TGCAGTGCCCCGGGGGTAGCGGGTGGCACAGATACGCAGTATTTT. The chain joins TRBV20-1 to TRBJ2-3; 7 bases align to TRBD2. The V and J ends lost 6 bases and 1 base, in that order; junction bases with no gene match: 10. The CDR3 runs to 15 residues. CDR1 and CDR2 (germline): DFQATT, SNEGSKA (reference sequence).

The J gene is TRBJ2-2, the V gene TRBV7-9, with TRBD2 identical over 7 bases. V was clipped by 5 bases and J by 7 bases; unmatched bases: 7. CDR1 is SEHNR, CDR2 FQNEAQ, per germline (reference sequence). This CDR3 comprises 14 residues. As DNA, the CDR3 is TGTGCCAGCAGCCTAGGACTAGATGGCGGGGAGCTGTTTTTT. Encoded protein: CASSLGLDGGELFF.

This clonotype was counted at least ten times. The gene calls are TRBV6-2 or TRBV6-3 and TRBJ2-1; D perhaps matches TRBD2 (6 bases). V lost 1 base and J lost 4, with 23 bases in between. The CDR3 loop spans 19 amino acids. The germline V gene encodes CDR1 MNHEY and CDR2 SVGEGT. For the CDR3, the DNA is TGTGCCAGCAGTTACTTGCGTGGAAGGGGACTGGCGAATTACAATGAGCAGTTCTTC. The encoded protein is CASSYLRGRGLANYNEQFF.

This clonotype has a count of ten or more. The chain couples TRBV20-1 to TRBJ1-1; 11 nucleotides match TRBD1. CDR3 length equals 13 residues. CDR1 DFQATT and CDR2 SNEGSKA come from the germline V gene (reference sequence). The CDR3 region has the DNA TGCAGCGCCCGGACAGGGGGCAACACTGAAGCTTTCTTT. Protein sequence: CSARTGGNTEAFF.

The genes are TRBV6-5 and TRBJ2-5, with D tentatively TRBD1 or TRBD2 (5 bases each). The V gene lost 2 bases and the J gene lost 5 bases, with 18 bases spanning the gap. The germline CDR1 and CDR2 sequences are MNHEY and SVGAGI. This CDR3 has 16 amino acids. Here the CDR3 reads CASSYPRWGSGETQYF. CDR3 nucleotides: TGTGCCAGCAGTTACCCCCGGTGGGGGAGCGGTGAGACCCAGTACTTC.

This clonotype was observed a few times. J is TRBJ2-1 and V is TRBV24-1; 10 bases line up with TRBD2. Germline V lookup: CDR1 KGHDR, CDR2 SFDVKD. The trim removed 2 bases at V and 5 bases at J, leaving 11 bases unmatched. CDR3 length: 18 residues. CDR3 sequence reads: CATSDSRAGGPIDNEQFF. The CDR3 nucleotides read TGTGCCACCAGTGATTCCAGAGCGGGAGGGCCTATAGACAATGAGCAGTTCTTC.

V usage is TRBV30 and J usage is TRBJ1-2, with D unclear. CDR3 length equals 12 residues. Per germline, CDR1 GTSNPN and CDR2 SVGIG (reference sequence). Deletions cut 4 bases from V and 7 bases from J, with 13 bases between. CDR3 amino acids: CAWTGLSRGYTF. DNA for the CDR3: TGTGCCTGGACCGGGCTATCCCGTGGCTACACCTTC.

The chain has TRBV7-2 and TRBJ1-2; D may be TRBD1 (6 bases). The CDR3 is 14 residues long. Germline V gene lookup returns CDR1 SGHTA and CDR2 FQGNSA. V was pared by 1 base and J by 8 bases, with 14 bases between. The CDR3 DNA reads TGTGCCAGCAGCTTAGACCCGGGGGCGCGGGGCTACACCTTC. Its translation: CASSLDPGARGYTF.

This clonotype was observed a few times. The CDR3 region has the DNA TGTGCCAGCAGCGTAGATGCGGGCGATGTCTACGAGCAGTACTTC. It translates to CASSVDAGDVYEQYF. This chain connects TRBV9 to TRBJ2-7; TRBD2 might be the D (5 bases). CDR1 is SGDLS and CDR2 is YYNGEE in the germline V gene. V lost 0 bases to trimming and J lost 3 bases, with 13 bases between them. This CDR3 has 15 amino acids.

The chain uses TRBV6-1 and TRBJ1-2; D call uncertain. The V gene lost 7 bases and the J gene lost 1 base, with 7 bases spanning the gap. CDR3 length: 12 residues. Germline V gene sequence: CDR1 MNHNS, CDR2 SASEGT. The CDR3 nucleotides read TGTGCCAGCACACTAATTAACTATGGCTACACCTTC. Translating gives CASTLINYGYTF.

A remark on this clonotype: Germline and junction disagree at one end, which may indicate a read error. The chain recombines TRBV12-3 or TRBV12-4 with TRBJ2-6; the D gene is possibly TRBD1 (5 bases). The CDR3 consists of 12 residues. The CDR3 DNA reads as TGTGCCAGCAGTTTAGTGAGGACACTGCTGCAATTC. Protein sequence: CASSLVRTLLQF.

The chain joins TRBV19 to TRBJ2-7; no firm D call. Germline assignment: CDR1 LNHDA and CDR2 SQIVND (reference sequence). V was clipped by 3 bases and J by 1 base, with 7 bases between them. There are 13 residues in the CDR3. The chain's CDR3 is CASSIPGSYEQYF. As DNA, the CDR3 is TGTGCCAGTAGTATTCCAGGTTCCTACGAGCAGTACTTC.

The chain employs TRBV6-5 and TRBJ2-6; D is ambiguous. The CDR3 spans 17 residues. V lost 1 base to trimming and J lost 0 bases, with 10 bases between them. Germline values: CDR1 MNHEY, CDR2 SVGAGI. CDR3 region: CASSYYPRNSGANVLTF. The DNA for the CDR3 is TGTGCCAGCAGTTACTACCCAAGAAACTCTGGGGCCAACGTCCTGACTTTC.